A single sample is the source of the 5 T cell receptor beta chains below, sequenced in a study of shared clonotypes between healthy human individuals. TCRdb's copy holds only in-frame clones and misses some; the assay was immunoSEQ multiplex PCR. The sample carries some 900,000 clones, over 60% recorded once. The sample taken for sequencing was memory CD4+ T cells sorted from blood. The subset was: CD45RA-negative fraction. The source of these receptors is a man between 18 and 29 years old in good health.

The J gene is TRBJ2-3, the V gene TRBV6-5; no reliable D call. CDR3 size: 13 residues. The germline V gene encodes CDR1 MNHEY and CDR2 SVGAGI. Trimming removed 8 bases at V and 0 bases at J, with 9 bases between. The CDR3 bases are TGTGCCAGCCTTTCTCCTAGCACAGATACGCAGTATTTT. Its translation is CASLSPSTDTQYF.

This chain uses TRBV29-1 with TRBJ2-5, with TRBD1 matching 7 bases. Trimming cost V 6 bases and J 4 bases; bases outside gene matches: 5. The CDR3 length is 12 residues. Germline V lookup: CDR1 SQVTM, CDR2 ANQGSEA. The DNA for the CDR3 is TGCAGCGTAGAACAGGGGTCAGAGACCCAGTACTTC. It translates to CSVEQGSETQYF.

The chain is built from TRBV6-5 and TRBJ2-7; D possibly corresponds to TRBD1 (6 bases). The CDR3 is 14 amino acids. Trimming removed 2 bases at V and 2 bases at J, with 10 bases between. Germline CDR1 is MNHEY and CDR2 is SVGAGI. CDR3 sequence reads: CASSYQTGTYEQYF. The CDR3 DNA reads as TGTGCCAGCAGTTACCAAACAGGGACCTACGAGCAGTACTTC.

Comments on this clone: The likely explanation is a read error, given a far larger clone one base away. Other DNA variants within this sample encode the same CDR3. The chain couples TRBV7-2 to TRBJ2-7; a possible D gene is TRBD2 (5 bases). The CDR3 is 13 amino acids. CDR1 is SGHTA and CDR2 is FQGNSA in the germline V gene. V lost 5 bases to trimming and J lost 0 bases, with 8 bases between them. The CDR3 spells CASSLGVSYEQYF. CDR3 sequence (DNA): TGTGCCAGCAGCCTCGGGGTCTCCTACGAGCAGTACTTC.

CDR3 coding DNA: TGTGCCAGCAGCTATCATGTATATGGCTACACCTTC. It yields the protein CASSYHVYGYTF. The chain carries TRBV28 and TRBJ1-2; D unclear. V dropped 6 bases and J dropped 5 bases, with 10 bases sitting between them. CDR1 and CDR2 (germline): MDHEN, SYDVKM. The CDR3 runs 12 residues.